Listed below are T cell receptor beta chains from one sample, sequenced in a study of blood T cells in healthy people across ages. TCRdb used MiXCR to reprocess the 5' RACE reads, holding one entry per CDR3 protein. The top ten hold approximately 15% of the sample, which has roughly 700,000 distinct CDR3 sequences, about 34% seen once. The sample was blood. The receptor set was obtained from a woman aged 80 or over in good health. Both conserved end residues are part of each CDR3. Fields, in order: J gene, D gene, CDR3 length, V gene, clone size, CDR3 DNA, CDR3 protein. The D gene is left open where the match is weak. Clone size is shown for a subset of rows, as once, few, many or a class of expanded clone.

J gene: TRBJ2-3
D gene: .
CDR3 length: 15
V gene: TRBV27
clone size: .
CDR3 DNA: TGTGCCAGCAGTTTTATGGGGGGCCGGGGGGATACGCAGTATTTT
CDR3 protein: CASSFMGGRGDTQYF

J gene: TRBJ2-7
D gene: .
CDR3 length: 15
V gene: TRBV7-8
clone size: many
CDR3 DNA: TGTGCCAGCAGCTTAGACCGGACAGTTATCTACGAGCAGTACTTC
CDR3 protein: CASSLDRTVIYEQYF

J gene: TRBJ2-5
D gene: .
CDR3 length: 13
V gene: TRBV29-1
clone size: .
CDR3 DNA: TGCAGCGTGGACCTTACTAGTCCTGCGGAGCAGTACTTC
CDR3 protein: CSVDLTSPAEQYF

J gene: TRBJ2-4
D gene: TRBD1
CDR3 length: 15
V gene: TRBV18
clone size: many
CDR3 DNA: TGTGCCAGCTCACCGGGGACAGAGGCCAAAAACATTCAGTACTTC
CDR3 protein: CASSPGTEAKNIQYF

J gene: TRBJ2-5
D gene: .
CDR3 length: 14
V gene: TRBV20-1
clone size: .
CDR3 DNA: TGCAGTGCTAGTTCGGGGGCTGGTTGGGAGACCCAGTACTTC
CDR3 protein: CSASSGAGWETQYF

J gene: TRBJ2-7
D gene: .
CDR3 length: 15
V gene: TRBV5-1
clone size: many
CDR3 DNA: TGCGCCAGCAGCGAAGGGCTCCTCACAGGATACGAGCAGTACTTC
CDR3 protein: CASSEGLLTGYEQYF

J gene: TRBJ2-3
D gene: TRBD2
CDR3 length: 17
V gene: TRBV7-9
clone size: .
CDR3 DNA: TGTGCCAGTAGCCCCTATGGACTAGCGGGGATCGGGGATACGCAGTATTTT
CDR3 protein: CASSPYGLAGIGDTQYF

J gene: TRBJ2-3
D gene: TRBD2
CDR3 length: 13
V gene: TRBV10-2
clone size: .
CDR3 DNA: TGCGCCAGCAGTGCTAGCGGGAGTGATACGCAGTATTTT
CDR3 protein: CASSASGSDTQYF

J gene: TRBJ1-2
D gene: .
CDR3 length: 15
V gene: TRBV29-1
clone size: many
CDR3 DNA: TGCAGCACCACTCCCGGGGGCAGGGGTTTAGAAGGCTACACCTTC
CDR3 protein: CSTTPGGRGLEGYTF

J gene: TRBJ2-7
D gene: .
CDR3 length: 13
V gene: TRBV7-2
clone size: many
CDR3 DNA: TGTGCCAGCAGATCAAGTGGCTCCTACGAGCAGTACTTC
CDR3 protein: CASRSSGSYEQYF